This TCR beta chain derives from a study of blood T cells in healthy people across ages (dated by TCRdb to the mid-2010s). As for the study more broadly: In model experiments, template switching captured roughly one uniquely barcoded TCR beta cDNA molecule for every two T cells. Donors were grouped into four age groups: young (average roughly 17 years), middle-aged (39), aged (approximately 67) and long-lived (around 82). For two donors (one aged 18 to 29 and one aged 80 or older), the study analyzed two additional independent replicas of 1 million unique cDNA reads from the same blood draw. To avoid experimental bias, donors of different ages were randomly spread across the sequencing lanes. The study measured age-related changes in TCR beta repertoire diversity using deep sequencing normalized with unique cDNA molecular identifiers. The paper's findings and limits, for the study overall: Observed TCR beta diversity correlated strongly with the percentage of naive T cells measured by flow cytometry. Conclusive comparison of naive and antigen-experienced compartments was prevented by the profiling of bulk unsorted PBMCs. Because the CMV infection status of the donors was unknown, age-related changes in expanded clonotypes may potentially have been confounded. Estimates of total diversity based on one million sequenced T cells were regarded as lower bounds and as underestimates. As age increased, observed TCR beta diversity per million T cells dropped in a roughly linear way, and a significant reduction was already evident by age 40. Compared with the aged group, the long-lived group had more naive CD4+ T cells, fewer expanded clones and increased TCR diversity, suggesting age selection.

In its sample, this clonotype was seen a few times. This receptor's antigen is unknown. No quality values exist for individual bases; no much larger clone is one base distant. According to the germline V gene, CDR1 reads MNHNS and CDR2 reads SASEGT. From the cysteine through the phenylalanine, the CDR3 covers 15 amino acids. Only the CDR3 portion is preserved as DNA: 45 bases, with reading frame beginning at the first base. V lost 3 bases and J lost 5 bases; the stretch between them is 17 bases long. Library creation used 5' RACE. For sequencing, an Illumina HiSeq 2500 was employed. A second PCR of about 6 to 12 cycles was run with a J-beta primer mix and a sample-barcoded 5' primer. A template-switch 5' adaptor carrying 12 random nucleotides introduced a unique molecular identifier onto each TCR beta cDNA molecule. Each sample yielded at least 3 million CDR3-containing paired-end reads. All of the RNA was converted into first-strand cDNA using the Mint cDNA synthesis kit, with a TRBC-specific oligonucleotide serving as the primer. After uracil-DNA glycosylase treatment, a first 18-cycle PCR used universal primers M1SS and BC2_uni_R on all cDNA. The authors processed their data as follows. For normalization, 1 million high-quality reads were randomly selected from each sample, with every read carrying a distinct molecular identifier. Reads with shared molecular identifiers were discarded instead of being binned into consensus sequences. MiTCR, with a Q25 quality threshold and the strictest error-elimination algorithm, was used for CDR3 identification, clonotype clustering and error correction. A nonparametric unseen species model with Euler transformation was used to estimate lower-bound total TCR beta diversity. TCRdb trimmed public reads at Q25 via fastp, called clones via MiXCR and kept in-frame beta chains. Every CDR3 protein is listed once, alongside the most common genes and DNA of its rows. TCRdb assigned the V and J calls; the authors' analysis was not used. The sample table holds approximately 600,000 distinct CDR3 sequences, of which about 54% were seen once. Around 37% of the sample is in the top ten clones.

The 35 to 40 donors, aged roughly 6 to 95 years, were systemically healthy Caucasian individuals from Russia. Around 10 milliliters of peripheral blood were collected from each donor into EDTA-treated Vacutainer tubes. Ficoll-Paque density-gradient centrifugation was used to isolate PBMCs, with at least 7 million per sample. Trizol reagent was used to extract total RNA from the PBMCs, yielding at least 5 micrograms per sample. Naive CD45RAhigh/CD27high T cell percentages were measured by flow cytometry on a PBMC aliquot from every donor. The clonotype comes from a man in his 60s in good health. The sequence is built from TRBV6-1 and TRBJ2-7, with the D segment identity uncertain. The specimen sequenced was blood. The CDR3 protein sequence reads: CASSDHPWGKDEQYF. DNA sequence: TGTGCCAGCAGTGACCACCCCTGGGGTAAGGACGAGCAGTACTTC.